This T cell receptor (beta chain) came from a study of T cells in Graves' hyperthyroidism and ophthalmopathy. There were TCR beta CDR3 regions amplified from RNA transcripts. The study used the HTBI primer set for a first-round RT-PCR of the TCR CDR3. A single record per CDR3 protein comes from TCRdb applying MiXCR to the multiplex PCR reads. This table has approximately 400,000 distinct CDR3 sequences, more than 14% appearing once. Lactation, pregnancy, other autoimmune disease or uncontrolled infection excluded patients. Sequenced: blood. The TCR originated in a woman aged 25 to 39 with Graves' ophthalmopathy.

The DNA for the CDR3 is TGCGCCAGCAGCCAAGGTCCTCTTTCAGGGGGCAGCTACGAGCAGTACTTC. It codes for CASSQGPLSGGSYEQYF. The rearrangement links TRBV4-1 to TRBJ2-7, with 8 nucleotides matching TRBD1. The V and J ends lost 1 base and 3 bases, in that order; junction bases with no gene match: 11. In germline, CDR1 is MGHRA, CDR2 YSYEKL. The CDR3 consists of 17 residues.